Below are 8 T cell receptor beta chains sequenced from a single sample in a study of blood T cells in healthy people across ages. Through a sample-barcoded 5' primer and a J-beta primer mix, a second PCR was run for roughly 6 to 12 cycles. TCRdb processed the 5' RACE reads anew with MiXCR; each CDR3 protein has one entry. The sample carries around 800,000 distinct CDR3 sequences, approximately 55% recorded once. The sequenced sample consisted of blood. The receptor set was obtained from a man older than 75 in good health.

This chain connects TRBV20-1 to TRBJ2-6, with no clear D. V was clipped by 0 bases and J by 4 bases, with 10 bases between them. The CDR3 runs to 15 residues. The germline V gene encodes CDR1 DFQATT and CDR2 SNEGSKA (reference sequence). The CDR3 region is CSARDGGNGANVLTF. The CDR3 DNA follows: TGCAGTGCTAGAGATGGCGGAAACGGGGCCAACGTCCTGACTTTC.

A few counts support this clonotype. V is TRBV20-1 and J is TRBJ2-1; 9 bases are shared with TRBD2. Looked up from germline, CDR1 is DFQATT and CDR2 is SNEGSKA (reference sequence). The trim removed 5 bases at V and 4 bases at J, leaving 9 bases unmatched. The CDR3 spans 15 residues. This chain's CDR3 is CSAFSGSKGYNEQFF. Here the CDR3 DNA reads TGCAGTGCTTTTAGCGGGAGTAAGGGTTACAATGAGCAGTTCTTC.

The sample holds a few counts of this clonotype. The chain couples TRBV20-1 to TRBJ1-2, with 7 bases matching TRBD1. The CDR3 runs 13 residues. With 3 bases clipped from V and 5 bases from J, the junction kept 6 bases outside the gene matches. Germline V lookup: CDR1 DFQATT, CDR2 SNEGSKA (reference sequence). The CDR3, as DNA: TGCAGTGCTAGTCCATTACAGGGGTATGGCTACACCTTC. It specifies CSASPLQGYGYTF.

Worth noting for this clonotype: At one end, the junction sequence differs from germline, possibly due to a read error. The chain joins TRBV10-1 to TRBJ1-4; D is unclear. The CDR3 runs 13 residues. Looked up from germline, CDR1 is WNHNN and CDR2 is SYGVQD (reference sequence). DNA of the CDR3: TGCGCCAGTAGTGAGTCCGGTAATGAAAAACTGTTTTTT. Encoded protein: CASSESGNEKLFF.

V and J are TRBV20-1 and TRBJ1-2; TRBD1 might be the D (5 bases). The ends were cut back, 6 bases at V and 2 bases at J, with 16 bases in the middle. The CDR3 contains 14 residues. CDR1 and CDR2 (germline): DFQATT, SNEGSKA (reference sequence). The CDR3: CSAIGRGSNYGYTF. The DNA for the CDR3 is TGCAGTGCCATAGGTAGGGGCAGCAACTATGGCTACACCTTC.

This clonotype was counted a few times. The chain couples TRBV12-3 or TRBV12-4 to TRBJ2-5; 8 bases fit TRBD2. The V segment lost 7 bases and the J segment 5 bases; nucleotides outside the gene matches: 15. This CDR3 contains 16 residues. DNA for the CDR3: TGTGCCAGCACCGTTGGGGGAGCGGGAGTGGTGGAGACCCAGTACTTC. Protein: CASTVGGAGVVETQYF.

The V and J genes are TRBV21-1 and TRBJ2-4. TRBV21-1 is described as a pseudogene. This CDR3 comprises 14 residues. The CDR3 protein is CASSKGGAKNIQYF. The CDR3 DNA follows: TGTGCCAGCAGCAAAGGGGGAGCCAAAAACATTCAGTACTTC.

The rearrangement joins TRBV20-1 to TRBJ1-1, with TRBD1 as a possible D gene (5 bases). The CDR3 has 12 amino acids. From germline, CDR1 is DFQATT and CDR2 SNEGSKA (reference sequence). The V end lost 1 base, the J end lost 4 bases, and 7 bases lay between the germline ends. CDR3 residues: CSARGQLTEAFF. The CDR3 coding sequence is TGCAGTGCTAGAGGACAGCTCACTGAAGCTTTCTTT.